Each of the 21 T cell receptor beta chains below was sequenced from the same sample in a study of cytomegalovirus exposure and HLA in healthy donors (dated by TCRdb to between 2016 and 2019). Libraries came from the immunoSEQ multiplex PCR assay. The immuneACCESS repertoire file appears here via TCRdb, limited to in-frame rearrangements. These files lack a portion of the clones; in checked studies, under half of the deficit traces to unresolved V genes, and the cause of the others is not known. The sample table records 160,000 or so clones; around 85% of these occur just once. About 2.1% of the sample rests with the top ten. Sequences were obtained from PBMCs. The receptor set was obtained from a young man in good health and CMV-seropositive.

This chain links TRBV9 with TRBJ2-1, with 8 bases aligning to TRBD2. The V gene's germline CDR1 is SGDLS and CDR2 YYNGEE. V lost 4 bases, J lost 12 bases, and 6 bases stayed unmatched. This CDR3 region has 12 residues. DNA for the CDR3: TGTGCCAGCAGCCCCCAAAGCGGGGGGCAGTTCTTC. Translated, it gives CASSPQSGGQFF. Using reference TRBV9 and TRBJ2-1 for the parts outside the CDR3, the full variable domain is DSGVTQTPKHLITATGQRVTLRCSPRSGDLSVYWYQQSLDQGLQFLIQYYNGEERAKGNILERFSAQQFPDLHSELNLSSLELGDSALYFCASSPQSGGQFFGPGTRLTVL.

V gene TRBV19 combines with J gene TRBJ1-5, with D perhaps TRBD1 (5 bases). The CDR3 has 15 residues. CDR1 LNHDA and CDR2 SQIVND come from the germline V gene (reference sequence). Trimming removed 5 bases at V and 0 bases at J, with 11 bases between. This CDR3 is CASSWRGNSNQPQHF. The DNA for the CDR3 is TGTGCCAGTAGTTGGAGGGGTAATAGCAATCAGCCCCAGCATTTT.

The chain carries TRBV5-4 and TRBJ2-3; tentatively, D is TRBD2 (6 bases). From germline, CDR1 is SGHNT and CDR2 YYREEE (reference sequence). CDR3 length equals 16 residues. V was clipped by 2 bases and J by 3 bases, with 16 bases between them. CDR3 loop: CASSFWGLTTTDTQYF. Here the CDR3 DNA reads TGTGCCAGCAGCTTTTGGGGACTGACGACGACAGATACGCAGTATTTT.

This chain connects TRBV6-1 to TRBJ1-1; TRBD1 matches 8 bases. Germline CDR1 is MNHNS and CDR2 is SASEGT. J lost 4 bases, V lost 6 bases, and 4 bases had no gene match. The CDR3 is 13 amino acids. The DNA of the CDR3 is TGTGCCAGCAGACAGGGGGTTAGCACTGAAGCTTTCTTT. Encoded protein: CASRQGVSTEAFF.

The chain employs TRBV9 and TRBJ2-5; TRBD2 agrees at 7 bases. Germline V gives CDR1 SGDLS, CDR2 YYNGEE. CDR3 length equals 15 residues. The V gene end was trimmed by 0 bases and the J gene end by 4 bases; junction bases not matched to a gene: 6. The CDR3 reads CASSVGPLAVETQYF. For the CDR3, the DNA is TGTGCCAGCAGCGTAGGGCCGCTAGCGGTAGAGACCCAGTACTTC.

This chain links TRBV4-3 with TRBJ1-6; tentatively, D is TRBD1 (5 bases). Germline V gene sequence: CDR1 LGHNA, CDR2 YSLEER. The CDR3 loop spans 17 amino acids. V lost 1 base to trimming and J lost 0 bases, with 10 bases between them. CDR3: CASSQVGVGSYNSPLHF. For the CDR3, the DNA is TGCGCCAGCAGCCAAGTAGGGGTGGGCTCCTATAATTCACCCCTCCACTTT.

The V and J genes are TRBV5-1 and TRBJ2-1, with TRBD2 matching 12 bases. Germline CDR1 is SGHRS and CDR2 is YFSETQ. CDR3 size: 15 residues. The V segment lost 2 bases and the J segment 9 bases; nucleotides outside the gene matches: 6. The CDR3 region has the DNA TGCGCCAGCAGCTTACTAGCGGGGGGCAGGAGTGAGCAGTTCTTC. Residues: CASSLLAGGRSEQFF.

The chain joins TRBV4-3 to TRBJ2-1, with 8 bases aligning to TRBD1. The V gene's germline CDR1 is LGHNA and CDR2 YSLEER. CDR3 size: 17 residues. The V segment lost 0 bases and the J segment 7 bases; nucleotides outside the gene matches: 11. Here the CDR3 reads CASSQDVNPGGRNEQFF. The CDR3 DNA reads TGCGCCAGCAGCCAAGATGTCAATCCAGGGGGCCGGAATGAGCAGTTCTTC.

This chain links TRBV7-9 with TRBJ2-2, with D possibly being TRBD2 (7 bases). In germline, CDR1 is SEHNR, CDR2 FQNEAQ (reference sequence). The V end was cut by 7 bases, the J end by 0 bases, with 12 bases between. The CDR3 is 15 residues long. In nucleotides, the CDR3 is TGTGCCAGCACCCAAGGGGGGGCGAACACCGGGGAGCTGTTTTTT. It encodes CASTQGGANTGELFF.

V is TRBV5-4 and J is TRBJ1-1; 9 bases map to TRBD1. Germline-derived CDR1 and CDR2 are SGHNT and YYREEE (reference sequence). Germline trimming cut 5 bases from V and 4 bases from J; bases unmatched to any gene: 6. This CDR3 has 14 amino acids. The chain's CDR3 is CASRKDRGSTEAFF. The CDR3 DNA sequence: TGTGCCAGCAGGAAAGACAGGGGGTCCACTGAAGCTTTCTTT.

The chain carries TRBV12-5 and TRBJ2-7, with TRBD2 matching over 7 bases. The length of the CDR3 is 13 residues. V dropped 6 bases and J dropped 1; count of bases not matched to a gene: 3. Germline loops: CDR1 LGHNT, CDR2 FRNRAP. CDR3 amino acids: CASGRGDSYEQYF. DNA of the CDR3: TGTGCTAGTGGCCGGGGGGATTCCTACGAGCAGTACTTC.

This clone was detected once. This rearrangement joins TRBV7-2 to TRBJ2-5, with 12 positions matching TRBD1. The V and J ends lost 6 bases and 5 bases, in that order; junction bases with no gene match: 7. Germline CDR1 and CDR2: SGHTA and FQGNSA. The CDR3 contains 15 residues. In DNA, the CDR3 is TGTGCCAGCAGACCCGGGACAGGGGGCGGTGAGACCCAGTACTTC. As protein: CASRPGTGGGETQYF.

The chain recombines TRBV4-1 with TRBJ2-3; TRBD1 is a possible D gene (6 bases). V dropped 2 bases and J dropped 2 bases, with 17 bases sitting between them. CDR1 and CDR2 (germline): MGHRA, YSYEKL. CDR3 size: 17 residues. CDR3 protein: CASSQPPRAGVTDTQYF. DNA for the CDR3: TGCGCCAGCAGCCAACCTCCAAGGGCAGGGGTCACAGATACGCAGTATTTT.

This sequence joins TRBV5-6 and TRBJ2-7, with 7 bases matching TRBD1. V lost 4 bases, J lost 2 bases, and 9 bases stayed unmatched. Germline V lookup: CDR1 SGHDT, CDR2 YYEEEE. The CDR3 totals 15 residues. The CDR3 spells CASSPITGDPYEQYF. CDR3 nucleotides: TGTGCCAGCAGCCCCATTACAGGGGACCCCTACGAGCAGTACTTC. The full variable domain, its missing parts supplied by reference TRBV5-6 and TRBJ2-7, is DAGVTQSPTHLIKTRGQQVTLRCSPKSGHDTVSWYQQALGQGPQFIFQYYEEEERQRGNFPDRFSGHQFPNYSSELNVNALLLGDSALYLCASSPITGDPYEQYFGPGTRLTVT.

V usage is TRBV7-8 and J usage is TRBJ1-6, with TRBD1 as a possible D gene (5 bases). V lost 3 bases, J lost 15 bases, and 18 bases lay in between. The germline gives CDR1 SGHVS, CDR2 FQNEAQ. This CDR3 is 14 amino acids long. For the CDR3, the DNA is TGTGCCAGCAGCTTGTTTCCGGGACTGGAGGTCCTCCACTTT. The encoded protein is CASSLFPGLEVLHF.

V gene TRBV11-3 combines with J gene TRBJ2-7; 7 bases align to TRBD1. CDR1 is SGHNT and CDR2 is YENEEA in the germline V gene. The CDR3 extends over 13 amino acids. The V and J ends lost 2 bases and 4 bases, in that order; junction bases with no gene match: 2. CDR3 sequence reads: CASSLRDSYEQYF. As DNA, the CDR3 is TGTGCCAGCAGCTTACGGGACAGTTACGAGCAGTACTTC.

V and J are TRBV6-4 and TRBJ1-2, with TRBD1 matching over 7 bases. The junction had 7 bases not matched to a gene; V was cut back by 0 bases and J by 6 bases. Germline values: CDR1 MRHNA, CDR2 SNTAGT. The CDR3 has 15 residues. CDR3 sequence (DNA): TGTGCCAGCAGTGACTCGTCTGACAGGGTAGATGGCTACACCTTC. Its protein is CASSDSSDRVDGYTF.

The rearrangement joins TRBV13 to TRBJ1-1; D is unclear. The CDR3 consists of 14 residues. V was pared by 4 bases and J by 0 bases, with 9 bases between. Germline CDR1 is PRHDT and CDR2 is FYEKMQ (reference sequence). The CDR3 sequence: CASSSAEMNTEAFF. As DNA, the CDR3 is TGTGCCAGCAGCTCTGCAGAAATGAACACTGAAGCTTTCTTT.

This chain uses TRBV15 with TRBJ2-3, with TRBD2 identical over 9 bases. The germline gives CDR1 LNHNV, CDR2 YYDKDF (reference sequence). CDR3 length: 17 residues. Trimming took 0 bases from V and 4 from J; bases not matched to a gene: 8. As DNA, the CDR3 is TGTGCCACCAGCAGAGATGGAAGTGGCGGGGGGGCAGATACGCAGTATTTT. Protein product: CATSRDGSGGGADTQYF.

The V call is TRBV7-2, the J call TRBJ1-3, with 8 bases aligning to TRBD1. CDR3 length equals 16 residues. The V gene's germline CDR1 is SGHTA and CDR2 FQGNSA. Trimming removed 0 bases from V and 3 bases from J; junction bases left unmatched: 4. The CDR3 nucleotides read TGTGCCAGCAGCTTAGCCTGGACAGGGATTGGAAACACCATATATTTT. Residues: CASSLAWTGIGNTIYF.

CDR3: CASRVGSNYGYTF. The CDR3 DNA follows: TGTGCCAGCAGGGTCGGGAGTAACTATGGCTACACCTTC. V is TRBV27 and J is TRBJ1-2; D is unclear. The CDR3 has 13 amino acids. V gave up 6 bases and J gave up 1 base, with 9 bases separating them. CDR1 and CDR2 (germline): MNHEY, SMNVEV (reference sequence).